The table lists the clone carrying this TCR beta chain with a few counts. Its antigen is unidentified. The entry originates in a study of blood T cells in healthy people across ages. With a J-beta primer mix and a sample-barcoded 5' primer, a second PCR ran about 6 to 11 cycles. TCRdb reprocessed the 5' RACE reads via MiXCR and lists one record per CDR3 protein. The repertoire has about 640,000 distinct CDR3 sequences, 58% of them found once; the top ten carry over 30%. Study results and limitations: Unsorted PBMCs prevented conclusive naive versus antigen-experienced comparison.

V trimming: 7 bases; J trimming: 6 bases; junction bases outside the gene matches: 15. CDR3 length: 17 amino acids. Germline CDR1 and CDR2: SGHRS and YFSETQ. The sample consisted of blood. The clonotype comes from a man between 60 and 75 years old in good health. The chain is built from TRBV5-1 and TRBJ2-1; 11 bases match TRBD1. The CDR3 DNA is TGCGCCAGCCGATCACTGACCCGGGACAGGGGGGCCAATGAGCAGTTCTTC. Encoded protein: CASRSLTRDRGANEQFF.